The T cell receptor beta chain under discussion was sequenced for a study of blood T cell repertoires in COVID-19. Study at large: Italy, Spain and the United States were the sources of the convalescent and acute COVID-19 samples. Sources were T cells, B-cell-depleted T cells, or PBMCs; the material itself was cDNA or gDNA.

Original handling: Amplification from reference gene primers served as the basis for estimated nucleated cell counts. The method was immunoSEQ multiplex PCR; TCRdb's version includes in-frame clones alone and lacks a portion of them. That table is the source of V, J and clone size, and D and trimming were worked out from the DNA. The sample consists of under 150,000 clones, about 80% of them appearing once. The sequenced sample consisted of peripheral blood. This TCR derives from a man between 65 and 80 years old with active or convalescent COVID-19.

CDR3 sequence (DNA): TGTGCCAGCAGCTTAGGGAGAGGGATAATCACTGAAGCTTTCTTT. Translated: CASSLGRGIITEAFF. The chain employs TRBV7-2 and TRBJ1-1, with D hard to call. From germline, CDR1 is SGHTA and CDR2 FQGNSA. Trimming left V 1 base short and J 4 bases short, with 13 bases between. This CDR3 is built from 15 residues.